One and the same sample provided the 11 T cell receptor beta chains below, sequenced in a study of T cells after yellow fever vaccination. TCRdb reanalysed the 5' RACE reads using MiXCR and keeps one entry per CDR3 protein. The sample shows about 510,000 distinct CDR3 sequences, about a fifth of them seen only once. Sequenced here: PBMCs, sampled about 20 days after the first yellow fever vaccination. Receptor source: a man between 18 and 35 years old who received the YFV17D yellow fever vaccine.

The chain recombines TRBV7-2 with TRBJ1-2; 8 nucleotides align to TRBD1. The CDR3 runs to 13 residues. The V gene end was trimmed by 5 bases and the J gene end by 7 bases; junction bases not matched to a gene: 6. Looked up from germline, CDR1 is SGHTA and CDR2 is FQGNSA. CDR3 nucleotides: TGTGCCAGCAGCCTGGACAGGGCTAGTGGCTACACCTTC. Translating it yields CASSLDRASGYTF.

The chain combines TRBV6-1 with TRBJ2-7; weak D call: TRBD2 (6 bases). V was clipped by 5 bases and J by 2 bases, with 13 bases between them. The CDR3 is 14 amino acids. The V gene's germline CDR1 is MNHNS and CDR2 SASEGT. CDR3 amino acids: CASSLRDLTYEQYF. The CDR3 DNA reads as TGTGCCAGCAGTCTCCGGGACTTAACCTACGAGCAGTACTTC.

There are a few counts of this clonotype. CDR3 bases: TGCGCCAGCAGTAAGGGGGGGCGAGGAACAGATACGCAGTATTTT. Translated: CASSKGGRGTDTQYF. The rearrangement uses TRBV5-1 and TRBJ2-3, with a possible D match to TRBD2 (7 bases). V was pared by 5 bases and J by 3 bases, with 16 bases between. CDR3 length equals 15 residues. Germline CDR1 SGHRS, CDR2 YFSETQ. The full variable domain, in which reference TRBV5-1 and TRBJ2-3 provide the parts outside the CDR3, is KAGVTQTPRYLIKTRGQQVTLSCSPISGHRSVSWYQQTPGQGLQFLFEYFSETQRNKGNFPGRFSGRQFSNSRSEMNVSTLELGDSALYLCASSKGGRGTDTQYFGPGTRLTVL.

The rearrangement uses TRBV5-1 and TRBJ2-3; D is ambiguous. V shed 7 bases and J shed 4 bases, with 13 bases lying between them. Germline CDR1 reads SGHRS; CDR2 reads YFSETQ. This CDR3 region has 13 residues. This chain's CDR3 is CASGDSESDTQYF. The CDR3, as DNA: TGCGCCAGCGGGGATTCGGAGTCAGATACGCAGTATTTT.

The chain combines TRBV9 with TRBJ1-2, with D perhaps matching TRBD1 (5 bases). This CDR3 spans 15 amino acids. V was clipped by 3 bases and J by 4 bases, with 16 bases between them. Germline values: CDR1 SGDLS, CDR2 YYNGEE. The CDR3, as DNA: TGTGCCAGCAGCGCGACCGGGACCATGGGCTATGGCTACACCTTC. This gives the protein CASSATGTMGYGYTF. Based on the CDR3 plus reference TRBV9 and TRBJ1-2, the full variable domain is DSGVTQTPKHLITATGQRVTLRCSPRSGDLSVYWYQQSLDQGLQFLIQYYNGEERAKGNILERFSAQQFPDLHSELNLSSLELGDSALYFCASSATGTMGYGYTFGSGTRLTVV.

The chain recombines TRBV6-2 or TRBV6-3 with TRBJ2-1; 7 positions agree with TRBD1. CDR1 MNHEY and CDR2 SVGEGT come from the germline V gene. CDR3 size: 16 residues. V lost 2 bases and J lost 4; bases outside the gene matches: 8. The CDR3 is CASSYTADRMYNEQFF. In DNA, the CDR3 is TGTGCCAGCAGTTACACGGCGGACAGGATGTACAATGAGCAGTTCTTC.

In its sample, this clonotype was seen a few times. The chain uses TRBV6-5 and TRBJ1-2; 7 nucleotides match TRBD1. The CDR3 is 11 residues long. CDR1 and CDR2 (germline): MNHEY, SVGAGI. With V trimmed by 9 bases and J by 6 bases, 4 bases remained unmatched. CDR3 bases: TGTGCCAGTACTGACAGGGATGGCTACACCTTC. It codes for CASTDRDGYTF.

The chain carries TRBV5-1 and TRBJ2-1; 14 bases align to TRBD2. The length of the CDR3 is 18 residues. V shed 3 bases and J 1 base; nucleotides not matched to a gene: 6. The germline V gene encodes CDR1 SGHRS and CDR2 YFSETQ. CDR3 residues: CASSSTSGGAISYNEQFF. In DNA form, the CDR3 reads TGCGCCAGCAGCTCGACTAGCGGGGGGGCCATTTCCTACAATGAGCAGTTCTTC.

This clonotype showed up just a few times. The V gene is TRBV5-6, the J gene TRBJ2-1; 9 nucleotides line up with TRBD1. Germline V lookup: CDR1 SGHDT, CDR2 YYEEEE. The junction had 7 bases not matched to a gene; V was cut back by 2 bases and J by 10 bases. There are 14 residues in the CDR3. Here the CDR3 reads CASSFGTGSGEQFF. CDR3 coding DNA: TGTGCCAGCAGCTTCGGGACAGGGAGCGGCGAGCAGTTCTTC.

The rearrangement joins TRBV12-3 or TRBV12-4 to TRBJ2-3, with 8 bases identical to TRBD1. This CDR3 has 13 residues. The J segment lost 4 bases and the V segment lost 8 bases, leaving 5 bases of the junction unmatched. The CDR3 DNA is TGTGCCAGCGGATTGACAGGGGCAGATACGCAGTATTTT. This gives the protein CASGLTGADTQYF.

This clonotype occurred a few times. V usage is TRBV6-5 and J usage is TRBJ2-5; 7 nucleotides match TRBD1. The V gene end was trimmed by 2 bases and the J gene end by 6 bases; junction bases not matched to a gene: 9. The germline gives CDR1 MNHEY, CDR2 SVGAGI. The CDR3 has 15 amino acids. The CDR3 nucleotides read TGTGCCAGCAGTTACACGCAGACAGGGATGCAGACCCAGTACTTC. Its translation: CASSYTQTGMQTQYF.